A few counts support the clone carrying this TCR beta chain. Its target is not known. These data belong to a study of CD8 T cells in ankylosing spondylitis. General study results and limits: Disease-linked clones were reportedly significantly enriched in matched ankylosing spondylitis synovial fluid. A motif of 8 or 9 highly homologous TCR beta variants was seen as apparently characteristic of ankylosing spondylitis blood. A number of the motif variants had already been described in reactive arthritis synovial fluid and blood.

MiXCR, applied by TCRdb to the 5' RACE reads, yields one record per CDR3 protein. Of around 150,000 distinct CDR3 sequences in the sample, roughly 44% were seen once. The sequence was collected from a male donor with ankylosing spondylitis. The source material was synovial fluid, either unsorted or a sorted T cell fraction (not recorded which).

CDR3 amino acids: CASSLQGSGELFF. As DNA, the CDR3 is TGTGCCAGCAGCTTGCAGGGGAGCGGGGAGCTGTTTTTT. This chain joins TRBV5-6 and TRBJ2-2, with TRBD1 as a possible D gene (6 bases). Trimming removed 1 base from V and 7 bases from J, with 8 bases in between. This CDR3 is 13 amino acids long. Germline V gene sequence: CDR1 SGHDT, CDR2 YYEEEE. The full variable domain, rest sourced from reference TRBV5-6 and TRBJ2-2, is DAGVTQSPTHLIKTRGQQVTLRCSPKSGHDTVSWYQQALGQGPQFIFQYYEEEERQRGNFPDRFSGHQFPNYSSELNVNALLLGDSALYLCASSLQGSGELFFGEGSRLTVL.